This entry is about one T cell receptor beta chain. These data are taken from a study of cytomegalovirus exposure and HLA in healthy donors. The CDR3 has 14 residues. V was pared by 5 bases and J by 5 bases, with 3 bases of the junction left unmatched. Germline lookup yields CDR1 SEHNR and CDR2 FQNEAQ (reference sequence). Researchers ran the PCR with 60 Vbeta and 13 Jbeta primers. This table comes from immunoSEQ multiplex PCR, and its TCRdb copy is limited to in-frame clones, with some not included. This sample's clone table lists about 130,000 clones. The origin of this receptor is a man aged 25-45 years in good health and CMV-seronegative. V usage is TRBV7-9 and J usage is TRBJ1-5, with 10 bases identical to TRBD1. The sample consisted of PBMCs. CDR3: CASSHGTGDQPQHF. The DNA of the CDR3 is TGTGCCAGCAGCCACGGGACAGGGGATCAGCCCCAGCATTTT.